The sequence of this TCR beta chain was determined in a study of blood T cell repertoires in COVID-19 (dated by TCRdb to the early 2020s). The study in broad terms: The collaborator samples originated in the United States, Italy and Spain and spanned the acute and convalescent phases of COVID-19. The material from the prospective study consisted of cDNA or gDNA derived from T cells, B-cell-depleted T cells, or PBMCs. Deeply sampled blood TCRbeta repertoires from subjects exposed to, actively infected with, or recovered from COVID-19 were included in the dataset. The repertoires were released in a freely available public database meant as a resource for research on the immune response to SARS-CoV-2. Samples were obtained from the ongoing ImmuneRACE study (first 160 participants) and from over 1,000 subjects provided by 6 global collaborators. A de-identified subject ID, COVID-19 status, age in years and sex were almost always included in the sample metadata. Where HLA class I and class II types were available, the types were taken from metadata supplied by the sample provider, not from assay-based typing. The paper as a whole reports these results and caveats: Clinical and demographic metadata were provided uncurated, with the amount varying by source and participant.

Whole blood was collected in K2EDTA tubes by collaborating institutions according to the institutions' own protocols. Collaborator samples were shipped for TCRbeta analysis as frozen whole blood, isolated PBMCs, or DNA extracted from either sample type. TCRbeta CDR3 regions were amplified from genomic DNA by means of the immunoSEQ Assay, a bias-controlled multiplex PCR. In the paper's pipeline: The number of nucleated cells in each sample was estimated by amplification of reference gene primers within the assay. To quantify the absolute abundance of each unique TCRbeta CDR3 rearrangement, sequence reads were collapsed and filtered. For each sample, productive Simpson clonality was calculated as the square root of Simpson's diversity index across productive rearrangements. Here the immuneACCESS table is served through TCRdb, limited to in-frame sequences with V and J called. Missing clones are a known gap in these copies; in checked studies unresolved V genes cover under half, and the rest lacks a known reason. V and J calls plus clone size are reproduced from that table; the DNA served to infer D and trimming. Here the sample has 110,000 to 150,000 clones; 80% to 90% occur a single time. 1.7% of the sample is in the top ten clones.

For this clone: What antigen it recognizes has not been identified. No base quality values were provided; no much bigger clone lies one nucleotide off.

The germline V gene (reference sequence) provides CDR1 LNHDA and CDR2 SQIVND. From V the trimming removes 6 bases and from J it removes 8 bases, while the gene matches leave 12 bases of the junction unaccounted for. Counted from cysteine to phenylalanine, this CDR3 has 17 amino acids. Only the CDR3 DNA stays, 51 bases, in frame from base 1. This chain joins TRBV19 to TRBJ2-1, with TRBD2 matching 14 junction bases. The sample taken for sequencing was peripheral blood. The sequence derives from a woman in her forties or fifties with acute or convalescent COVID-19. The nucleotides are TGTGCCAGTAGATCACCGTCCGGGACTAGCGGGAGTCATGAGCAGTTCTTC. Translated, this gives CASRSPSGTSGSHEQFF.